This is a list of T cell receptor beta chains from one sample in a study of response to subunit inactivated influenza vaccine. TCRdb reprocessed the RT-PCR reads via MiXCR and lists one record per CDR3 protein. Here the sample spans roughly 520,000 distinct CDR3 sequences, about 25% being singletons. The source material was CD4+ T cells sorted from PBMCs, sampled 5 to 6 days after vaccination. Receptors were obtained from a man between 50 and 59 years old who received an inactivated influenza vaccine. Both conserved end residues are part of each CDR3. The D gene is left open where the match is weak. Some rows have no size entry. The others give once, few or many, or a class for an expanded clone.

CDR3 DNA: TGTGCCAGCAGTGCCCCCAGGCGCCCCAACAATGAGCAGTTCTTC
CDR3 protein: CASSAPRRPNNEQFF
V gene: TRBV25-1
J gene: TRBJ2-1
D gene: NA
clone size: few
CDR3 length: 15

CDR3 DNA: TGTGCCAGCAGCCAAGATAGAGTCCTAGCGGGGACCGGGGAGCTGTTTTTT
CDR3 protein: CASSQDRVLAGTGELFF
V gene: TRBV4-2
J gene: TRBJ2-2
D gene: TRBD2
clone size: once
CDR3 length: 17

CDR3 DNA: TGTGCCAGCAGCGTAGGGACTAGCGGGAGGTTGGATGAGCAGTTCTTC
CDR3 protein: CASSVGTSGRLDEQFF
V gene: TRBV9
J gene: TRBJ2-1
D gene: TRBD2
clone size: few
CDR3 length: 16

CDR3 DNA: TGCAGCGTCGGGTACTCTGGGGCCAACGTCCTGACTTTC
CDR3 protein: CSVGYSGANVLTF
V gene: TRBV29-1
J gene: TRBJ2-6
D gene: NA
clone size: many
CDR3 length: 13

CDR3 DNA: TGCAGCGTTGAAGGGGGAGATACGCAGTATTTT
CDR3 protein: CSVEGGDTQYF
V gene: TRBV29-1
J gene: TRBJ2-3
D gene: NA
clone size: few
CDR3 length: 11

CDR3 DNA: TGTGCCAGCAGTTTTTGGGACAGGGGACACGAGCAGTACTTC
CDR3 protein: CASSFWDRGHEQYF
V gene: TRBV6-5
J gene: TRBJ2-7
D gene: TRBD1
clone size: NA
CDR3 length: 14

CDR3 DNA: TGTGCCAGCACCGAGACTAGCGGAGCCACCGGGGAGCTGTTTTTT
CDR3 protein: CASTETSGATGELFF
V gene: TRBV2
J gene: TRBJ2-2
D gene: TRBD2
clone size: NA
CDR3 length: 15

CDR3 DNA: TGCGCCAGCAGTCCAGGACAGATTAATCAGCCCCAGCATTTT
CDR3 protein: CASSPGQINQPQHF
V gene: TRBV5-1
J gene: TRBJ1-5
D gene: NA
clone size: NA
CDR3 length: 14

CDR3 DNA: TGTGCCAGCAGTACTGTCTCTAGCAATCAGCCCCAGCATTTT
CDR3 protein: CASSTVSSNQPQHF
V gene: TRBV27
J gene: TRBJ1-5
D gene: NA
clone size: few
CDR3 length: 14

CDR3 DNA: TGTGCCAGCAGCCCGGTAGGGTTCGGCTCCTACAATGAGCAGTTCTTC
CDR3 protein: CASSPVGFGSYNEQFF
V gene: TRBV5-6
J gene: TRBJ2-1
D gene: NA
clone size: NA
CDR3 length: 16

CDR3 DNA: TGTGCCAGCAGCTGGGGGGGATCAGCCTACGAGCAGTACTTC
CDR3 protein: CASSWGGSAYEQYF
V gene: TRBV7-2
J gene: TRBJ2-7
D gene: TRBD2
clone size: NA
CDR3 length: 14

CDR3 DNA: TGCGCCAGCAGCTACATCGGGGCTAATCAGCCCCAGCATTTT
CDR3 protein: CASSYIGANQPQHF
V gene: TRBV5-1
J gene: TRBJ1-5
D gene: NA
clone size: NA
CDR3 length: 14

CDR3 DNA: TGTGCCACCCACGGGACGGGGAGGGGCTATGAGCAGTTCTTC
CDR3 protein: CATHGTGRGYEQFF
V gene: TRBV12-3/TRBV12-4
J gene: TRBJ2-1
D gene: TRBD2
clone size: NA
CDR3 length: 14

CDR3 DNA: TGTGCCATCAGGGGACCATCACCGAACAATGAGCAGTTCTTC
CDR3 protein: CAIRGPSPNNEQFF
V gene: TRBV10-3
J gene: TRBJ2-1
D gene: NA
clone size: NA
CDR3 length: 14

CDR3 DNA: TGCAGTGCCGGGGGCGGAGGCACAGATACGCAGTATTTT
CDR3 protein: CSAGGGGTDTQYF
V gene: TRBV20-1
J gene: TRBJ2-3
D gene: NA
clone size: NA
CDR3 length: 13

CDR3 DNA: TGCAGTGCCCCGGACGCTAACTATGGCTACACCTTC
CDR3 protein: CSAPDANYGYTF
V gene: TRBV20-1
J gene: TRBJ1-2
D gene: NA
clone size: few
CDR3 length: 12

CDR3 DNA: TGTGCCAGCAGCTCCCCAAGGAGGAACACAGATACGCAGTATTTT
CDR3 protein: CASSSPRRNTDTQYF
V gene: TRBV2
J gene: TRBJ2-3
D gene: NA
clone size: NA
CDR3 length: 15

CDR3 DNA: TGCGCCAGCAGCACCGGAACAGGGGAGGGGGCTTTCTTT
CDR3 protein: CASSTGTGEGAFF
V gene: TRBV5-1
J gene: TRBJ1-1
D gene: TRBD1
clone size: few
CDR3 length: 13

CDR3 DNA: TGTGCCAGCAGCCAAAACCCTCAACTAGCCGTGTACCAAGAGACCCAGTACTTC
CDR3 protein: CASSQNPQLAVYQETQYF
V gene: TRBV4-2
J gene: TRBJ2-5
D gene: NA
clone size: NA
CDR3 length: 18

CDR3 DNA: TGTGCCAGCAACCTAGACAGGGCGGGGACCGGGGAGCTGTTTTTT
CDR3 protein: CASNLDRAGTGELFF
V gene: TRBV2
J gene: TRBJ2-2
D gene: NA
clone size: NA
CDR3 length: 15

CDR3 DNA: TGTGCCAGCAGCCACAGTAGCAATGAGCAGTTCTTC
CDR3 protein: CASSHSSNEQFF
V gene: TRBV3-1
J gene: TRBJ2-1
D gene: NA
clone size: few
CDR3 length: 12

CDR3 DNA: TGTGCCAGCAGCCAATTCCTAGGAGGGGGGGAGCAGTACTTC
CDR3 protein: CASSQFLGGGEQYF
V gene: TRBV14
J gene: TRBJ2-7
D gene: NA
clone size: NA
CDR3 length: 14

CDR3 DNA: TGCAGCGTTGTAAATCACCGGGTTAAGAACACTGAAGCTTTCTTT
CDR3 protein: CSVVNHRVKNTEAFF
V gene: TRBV29-1
J gene: TRBJ1-1
D gene: NA
clone size: few
CDR3 length: 15

CDR3 DNA: TGTGCCAGCAGCACCGAGAATGAGCAGTTCTTC
CDR3 protein: CASSTENEQFF
V gene: TRBV11-1
J gene: TRBJ2-1
D gene: NA
clone size: NA
CDR3 length: 11

CDR3 DNA: TGCGCCAGCAGCCGGTTAGAGACAGGGTCCTACGAGCAGTACTTC
CDR3 protein: CASSRLETGSYEQYF
V gene: TRBV5-1
J gene: TRBJ2-7
D gene: TRBD1
clone size: NA
CDR3 length: 15

CDR3 DNA: TGTGCCAGCAGTCGGGGGTCGAATAATAGGGAAAAACTGTTTTTT
CDR3 protein: CASSRGSNNREKLFF
V gene: TRBV27
J gene: TRBJ1-4
D gene: NA
clone size: few
CDR3 length: 15

CDR3 DNA: TGTGCCATCTCATCCAAGCGGGGGGCGTACAATGAGCAGTTCTTC
CDR3 protein: CAISSKRGAYNEQFF
V gene: TRBV10-3
J gene: TRBJ2-1
D gene: TRBD2
clone size: NA
CDR3 length: 15

CDR3 DNA: TGTGCCAGCAGTTTTAACTGGTATGGCTACACCTTC
CDR3 protein: CASSFNWYGYTF
V gene: TRBV12-3/TRBV12-4
J gene: TRBJ1-2
D gene: NA
clone size: many
CDR3 length: 12

CDR3 DNA: TGTGCCAGCAGCCAAGTGGCCGGGCCCGGGGAGCTGTTTTTT
CDR3 protein: CASSQVAGPGELFF
V gene: TRBV3-1
J gene: TRBJ2-2
D gene: NA
clone size: few
CDR3 length: 14